This TCR beta chain stems from a study of blood T cell repertoires in COVID-19. Study as a whole: Samples came from the United States, Italy and Spain, spanning acute and convalescent COVID-19. T cells, B-cell-depleted T cells, or PBMCs supplied cDNA or gDNA.

The germline V gene has CDR1 LNHDA and CDR2 SQIVND (reference sequence). V lost 3 bases and J 0 bases, leaving 5 bases between the germline ends. The CDR3 spans 13 residues. Only in-frame clones appear in the TCRdb table, and some are missing; sequencing was by immunoSEQ multiplex PCR. The table has 250,000 to 300,000 clones, about 82% seen once; the top ten hold 4.5% to 6%. The receptor was derived from a man aged 50-59 years with active or convalescent COVID-19. Sequenced input: peripheral blood. V gene TRBV19 combines with J gene TRBJ1-1; D remains ambiguous. The CDR3: CASSIGMNTEAFF. As DNA, the CDR3 is TGTGCCAGTAGTATCGGGATGAACACTGAAGCTTTCTTT.